This TCR beta chain was obtained from a study of CD8 T cells in ankylosing spondylitis. Findings and limits, study-wide: In ankylosing spondylitis blood, a motif of roughly eight highly homologous TCR beta variants appeared characteristic. From matched ankylosing spondylitis synovial fluid, disease-linked clones were reportedly recovered at significantly enriched levels. Past studies reported some motif variants in reactive arthritis synovial fluid and blood.

This clonotype has only a few counts. Its antigen is unknown. Quantitative 5'-RACE with molecular barcodes generated TCR beta libraries. TCRdb analysed the 5' RACE reads with MiXCR anew, one entry per CDR3 protein. Of about 200,000 distinct CDR3 sequences in the sample, about 7% were seen once. CDR1 and CDR2 (germline): MNHNY, SVGAGI (reference sequence). This CDR3 is 11 amino acids long. Trimming took 2 bases from V and 8 from J, leaving 6 bases between them. Sequences were obtained from blood, either unsorted or a sorted T cell fraction (not recorded which). The source of this sequence is a male donor with ankylosing spondylitis. V is TRBV6-6 and J is TRBJ1-2; D not certain. The CDR3 DNA is TGTGCCAGCAGTTACAGGGAGGGCTACACCTTC. This sequence encodes CASSYREGYTF.